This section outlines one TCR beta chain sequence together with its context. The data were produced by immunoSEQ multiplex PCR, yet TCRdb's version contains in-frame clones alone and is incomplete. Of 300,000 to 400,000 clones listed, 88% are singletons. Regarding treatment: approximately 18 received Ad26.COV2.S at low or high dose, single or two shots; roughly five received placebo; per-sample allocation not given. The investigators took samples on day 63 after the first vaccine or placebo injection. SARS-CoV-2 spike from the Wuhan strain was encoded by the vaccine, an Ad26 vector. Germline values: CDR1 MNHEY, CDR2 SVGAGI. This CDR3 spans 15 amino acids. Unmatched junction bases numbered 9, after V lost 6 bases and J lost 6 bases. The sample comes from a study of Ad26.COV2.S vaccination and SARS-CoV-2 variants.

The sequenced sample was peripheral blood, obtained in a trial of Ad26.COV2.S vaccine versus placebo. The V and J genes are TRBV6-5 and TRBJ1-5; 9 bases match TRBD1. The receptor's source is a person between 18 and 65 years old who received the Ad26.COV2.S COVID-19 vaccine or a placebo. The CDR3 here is CASSVSGTGFQPQHF. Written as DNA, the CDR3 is TGTGCCAGCAGCGTAAGTGGGACAGGGTTTCAGCCCCAGCATTTT.